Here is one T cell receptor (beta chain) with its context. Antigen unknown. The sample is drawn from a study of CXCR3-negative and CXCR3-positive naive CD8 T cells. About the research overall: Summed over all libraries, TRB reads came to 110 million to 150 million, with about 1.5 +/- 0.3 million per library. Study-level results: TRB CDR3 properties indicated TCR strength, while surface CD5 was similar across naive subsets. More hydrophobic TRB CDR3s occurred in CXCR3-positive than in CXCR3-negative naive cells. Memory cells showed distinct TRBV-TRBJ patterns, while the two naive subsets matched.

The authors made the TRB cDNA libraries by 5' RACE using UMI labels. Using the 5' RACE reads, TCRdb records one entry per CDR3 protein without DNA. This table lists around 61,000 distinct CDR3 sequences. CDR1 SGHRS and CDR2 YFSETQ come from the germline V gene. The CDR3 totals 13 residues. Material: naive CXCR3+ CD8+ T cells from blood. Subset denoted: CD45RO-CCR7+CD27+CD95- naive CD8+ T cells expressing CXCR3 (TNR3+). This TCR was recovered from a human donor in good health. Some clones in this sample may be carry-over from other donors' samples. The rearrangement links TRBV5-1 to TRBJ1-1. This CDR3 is CASSPDWGTEAFF.